This TCR beta chain is drawn from a study of human T cells and chemical hapten exposure. About the study: Per-sample TCR yield variability stemmed mainly from small pooled library volume differences. Study-wide points: Patch test score tracked positively with PT1 expanded TCR counts. Donors were affected by alopecia, so their immune reaction might vary from that of healthy individuals.

Time point described: patch test 3, about 24 weeks after DPC sensitization. Treatment of the sample: therapeutic diphenylcyclopropenone sensitization with weekly scalp DPC. The CDR3 totals 15 residues. Germline CDR1 and CDR2: SGHVS and FNYEAQ. With V trimmed by 2 bases and J by 8 bases, 4 bases remained unmatched. Unique molecular identifiers were attached to individual cDNA molecules during library preparation. TCRdb fed the RACE reads into MiXCR, producing one record per CDR3 protein. Of about 90,000 distinct CDR3 sequences in the sample, 11% are singletons; the top ten hold about 0.95%. At least ten counts were recorded for this clonotype. The antigen is not known.

The sequence was collected from a woman younger than 45 with alopecia areata. Some clones in this sample may be carry-over from other donors' samples. The chain couples TRBV7-6 to TRBJ2-1, with TRBD2 matching 12 bases. The material sequenced was whole blood, taken in connection with sensitization to the hapten diphenylcyclopropenone (DPC). The CDR3, as DNA: TGTGCCAGCAGCTTACTAGCGGGAGGGCCACATGAGCAGTTCTTC. This sequence encodes CASSLLAGGPHEQFF.